This TCR beta chain was sequenced during a study of Graves' ophthalmopathy and Graves' hyperthyroidism. In this sample, this clonotype turned up many times. Amplified TCR beta CDR3 regions were obtained using RNA transcripts as template. Scientists carried out first-round RT-PCR using HTBI primers and then a second-round multiplex PCR. TCRdb reprocessed the multiplex PCR reads via MiXCR and lists one record per CDR3 protein. The repertoire consists of about 210,000 distinct CDR3 sequences, with about 32% occurring once and the leading ten covering 8.5% to 9.5%. Specimen: peripheral blood. The clonotype was recovered from a man aged 45-65 years with Graves' ophthalmopathy.

Written as DNA, the CDR3 is TGTGCCTGGTCGCCGGGACAGCCCTCTGGGGCCAACGTCCTGACTTTC. It yields the protein CAWSPGQPSGANVLTF. This chain joins TRBV30 and TRBJ2-6; 7 bases are a match to TRBD1. V trimming: 5 bases; J trimming: 0 bases; junction bases outside the gene matches: 7. The CDR3 contains 16 residues. Germline CDR1 and CDR2: GTSNPN and SVGIG (reference sequence).